This entry is about one T cell receptor (beta chain). The antigen is unknown. The sample belongs to a study of post-analysis software for immune sequencing data. Study details: Patients with relapsing-remitting, secondary progressive and progressive-relapsing multiple sclerosis courses were all represented.

Study observations and caveats: Controls showed lower frequencies than patients for a handful of TRBV segments, and TRBV5-6, TRBV5-1 and TRBV20-1 were among these. F measure grouped same-batch samples tightly together.

Germline CDR1 and CDR2: DFQATT and SNEGSKA (reference sequence). The CDR3 is 14 amino acids. V lost 6 bases to trimming and J lost 4 bases; unmatched junction nucleotides: 9. The TCR beta cDNA libraries contained unique molecular identifiers. Starting from about 0.94 to 9.7 million T cells, the study yielded roughly 0.5 million cDNA molecules. TCRdb redid the calling of the PCR reads with MiXCR, one entry per CDR3 protein. Of hundreds of thousands of distinct CDR3 sequences listed, 59% are singletons. The genes are TRBV20-1 and TRBJ2-5, with TRBD2 matching over 9 bases. The sample was blood. This TCR derives from a girl aged 2 to 10 with multiple sclerosis. The CDR3 loop reads CSATKASGTETQYF. Here the CDR3 DNA reads TGCAGTGCAACTAAGGCTAGCGGGACAGAGACCCAGTACTTC.